Listed below are T cell receptor beta chains from one sample, sequenced in a study of blood T cell repertoires in COVID-19. Assay used: immunoSEQ multiplex PCR; TCRdb lists only in-frame clones, some missing. Counted here are about 390,000 clones, 80% to 90% occurring once; the ten biggest clones make up 2% to 2.5%. Sequencing input: peripheral blood. The receptors were gathered from an older woman with COVID-19, enrolled during active disease. Both conserved end residues are part of each CDR3. Each record gives: V gene, J gene, clone size, D gene, CDR3 DNA, CDR3 protein. The D gene is left open where the match is weak. Rows give clone size only sometimes, using once, few, many, or a class for an expanded clone.

v_call: TRBV5-6
j_call: TRBJ1-5
clone_size: -
d_call: TRBD1
cdr3_nt: TGTGCCAGCAGCTTGGGCAGGGGGCCCAATCAGCCCCAGCATTTT
cdr3_aa: CASSLGRGPNQPQHF

v_call: TRBV9
j_call: TRBJ1-4
clone_size: -
d_call: TRBD1
cdr3_nt: TGTGCCAGCAGCGCCTACGGGACAGGGGATGAAAAACTGTTTTTT
cdr3_aa: CASSAYGTGDEKLFF

v_call: TRBV15
j_call: TRBJ1-6
clone_size: -
d_call: TRBD1
cdr3_nt: TGTGCCACCAGCAGAGAGGGGGTCGGGACAGCCAATTCACCCCTCCACTTT
cdr3_aa: CATSREGVGTANSPLHF

v_call: TRBV24-1
j_call: TRBJ1-1
clone_size: -
d_call: TRBD1
cdr3_nt: TGTGCCACAAAAGCTTCAGGGGGCACTGAAGCTTTCTTT
cdr3_aa: CATKASGGTEAFF

v_call: TRBV2
j_call: TRBJ1-6
clone_size: -
d_call: -
cdr3_nt: TGTGCCAGCAGTGAAGCGCCCAACGGGTCCCTCCACTTT
cdr3_aa: CASSEAPNGSLHF

v_call: TRBV5-1
j_call: TRBJ1-1
clone_size: -
d_call: TRBD1
cdr3_nt: TGCGCCAGCAGCTTACAGGGGTACACTGAAGCTTTCTTT
cdr3_aa: CASSLQGYTEAFF

v_call: TRBV6-6
j_call: TRBJ1-3
clone_size: -
d_call: -
cdr3_nt: TGTGCCAGCAGTTACATTTTAGGGGACTTCGGAAACACCATATATTTT
cdr3_aa: CASSYILGDFGNTIYF

v_call: TRBV6-5
j_call: TRBJ2-3
clone_size: -
d_call: TRBD2
cdr3_nt: TGTGCCAGCTCCGGGACTAGTGGGCCTGGTACGCAGTATTTT
cdr3_aa: CASSGTSGPGTQYF

v_call: TRBV5-1
j_call: TRBJ1-2
clone_size: -
d_call: TRBD1
cdr3_nt: TGCGCCAGCAGCTTGGTCGGGACAGCAACTAACTATGGCTACACCTTC
cdr3_aa: CASSLVGTATNYGYTF

v_call: TRBV5-1
j_call: TRBJ2-1
clone_size: -
d_call: -
cdr3_nt: TGCGCCAGCAGCCCGGTTACTAGTACCAATGAGCAGTTCTTC
cdr3_aa: CASSPVTSTNEQFF

v_call: TRBV15
j_call: TRBJ1-1
clone_size: few
d_call: -
cdr3_nt: TGTGCCACCAGTCAACCGGGACAAAAGAACACTGAAGCTTTCTTT
cdr3_aa: CATSQPGQKNTEAFF

v_call: TRBV7-3
j_call: TRBJ1-1
clone_size: -
d_call: TRBD1
cdr3_nt: TGTGCCAGCAGCTTAAACCCAGGGGGGAGAGAAGCTTTCTTT
cdr3_aa: CASSLNPGGREAFF

v_call: TRBV5-1
j_call: TRBJ2-2
clone_size: -
d_call: -
cdr3_nt: TGCGCCAGCAGCTTGTCGGGGAACACCGGGGAGCTGTTTTTT
cdr3_aa: CASSLSGNTGELFF

v_call: TRBV7-9
j_call: TRBJ1-2
clone_size: once
d_call: -
cdr3_nt: TGTGCCAGCAGCCTGCAGGCAGAGGGTGGCTACACCTTC
cdr3_aa: CASSLQAEGGYTF

v_call: TRBV6-5
j_call: TRBJ2-7
clone_size: -
d_call: -
cdr3_nt: TGTGCCAGCAGTTACGGAGGGACAGAACACTACGAGCAGTACTTC
cdr3_aa: CASSYGGTEHYEQYF

v_call: TRBV19
j_call: TRBJ1-1
clone_size: -
d_call: TRBD1
cdr3_nt: TGTGCCAGTAGTATATGGGGACAGGGGTCTGGCACTGAAGCTTTCTTT
cdr3_aa: CASSIWGQGSGTEAFF

v_call: TRBV5-1
j_call: TRBJ1-4
clone_size: -
d_call: TRBD1
cdr3_nt: TGCGCCAGCAGCGAACAGGGGGCTAAGGGTGAAAAACTGTTTTTT
cdr3_aa: CASSEQGAKGEKLFF

v_call: TRBV18
j_call: TRBJ2-3
clone_size: -
d_call: -
cdr3_nt: TGTGCCAGCTCACAACCGGGGCCTCCCATGCATACGCAGTATTTT
cdr3_aa: CASSQPGPPMHTQYF

v_call: TRBV19
j_call: TRBJ2-7
clone_size: once
d_call: TRBD1
cdr3_nt: TGTGCCAGTAGTAGGGACAGGCGCGCCTACGAGCAGTACTTC
cdr3_aa: CASSRDRRAYEQYF

v_call: TRBV14
j_call: TRBJ2-1
clone_size: -
d_call: -
cdr3_nt: TGTGCCAGCAGCCAGAGTTGGGGCGAGCAGTTCTTC
cdr3_aa: CASSQSWGEQFF

v_call: TRBV5-1
j_call: TRBJ2-3
clone_size: -
d_call: TRBD2
cdr3_nt: TGCGCCAGCAGCCGGGGGGGCGGTACAGATACGCAGTATTTT
cdr3_aa: CASSRGGGTDTQYF

v_call: TRBV6-6
j_call: TRBJ2-7
clone_size: -
d_call: -
cdr3_nt: TGTGCCAGCAGAGAAAGACAGTCCTACGAGCAGTACTTC
cdr3_aa: CASRERQSYEQYF

v_call: TRBV2
j_call: TRBJ1-1
clone_size: -
d_call: -
cdr3_nt: TGTGCCAGCCGTCTTAAACAGGCTTTCTTT
cdr3_aa: CASRLKQAFF

v_call: TRBV5-5
j_call: TRBJ2-7
clone_size: -
d_call: TRBD1
cdr3_nt: TGTGCCAGCAGCTTTCTGGACAGGGAAGGGCAGTACTTC
cdr3_aa: CASSFLDREGQYF

v_call: TRBV3-1/TRBV3-2
j_call: TRBJ1-5
clone_size: -
d_call: -
cdr3_nt: TGTGCCAGCAGCCAACTCGGGAATCAGCCCCAGCATTTT
cdr3_aa: CASSQLGNQPQHF

v_call: TRBV25-1
j_call: TRBJ1-6
clone_size: -
d_call: -
cdr3_nt: TGTGCCAGCAGTGACGTCGACCCGGAGGCACCCCTCCACTTT
cdr3_aa: CASSDVDPEAPLHF

v_call: TRBV4-1
j_call: TRBJ2-7
clone_size: once
d_call: -
cdr3_nt: TGCGCCAGCAGCCCGCCCGACAGCTACGAGCAGTACTTC
cdr3_aa: CASSPPDSYEQYF

v_call: TRBV25-1
j_call: TRBJ2-5
clone_size: -
d_call: -
cdr3_nt: TGTGCCAGCAGTGATACGATGGCCGGGAAGACCCAGTACTTC
cdr3_aa: CASSDTMAGKTQYF

v_call: TRBV15
j_call: TRBJ1-2
clone_size: -
d_call: -
cdr3_nt: TGTGCCACCAGCAGACCCCCGGGGGGCTCCTATGGCTACACCTTC
cdr3_aa: CATSRPPGGSYGYTF

v_call: TRBV6-1
j_call: TRBJ1-4
clone_size: -
d_call: -
cdr3_nt: TGTGCCAGCAGTGAACAGGCAGGGTTTGAAAAACTGTTTTTT
cdr3_aa: CASSEQAGFEKLFF

v_call: TRBV12-3/TRBV12-4
j_call: TRBJ1-1
clone_size: -
d_call: TRBD1
cdr3_nt: TGTGCCAGCAGGCTACAGGGGAGCACTGAAGCTTTCTTT
cdr3_aa: CASRLQGSTEAFF

v_call: TRBV4-1
j_call: TRBJ1-1
clone_size: -
d_call: -
cdr3_nt: TGCGCCAGCAGCCAGAACAGGAACACTGAAGCTTTCTTT
cdr3_aa: CASSQNRNTEAFF

v_call: TRBV14
j_call: TRBJ2-2
clone_size: -
d_call: TRBD2
cdr3_nt: TGTGCCAGCAGCCACCTCCAACCGGGACTAGCGACCGGGGAGCTGTTTTTT
cdr3_aa: CASSHLQPGLATGELFF

v_call: TRBV18
j_call: TRBJ2-1
clone_size: -
d_call: TRBD2
cdr3_nt: TGTGCCAGCTCCGAACTAGCGGGGGGTAACAATGAGCAGTTCTTC
cdr3_aa: CASSELAGGNNEQFF

v_call: TRBV3-1/TRBV3-2
j_call: TRBJ1-6
clone_size: once
d_call: TRBD1
cdr3_nt: TGTGCCAGCAGCCCGCCGGGACAGGCACTTAATTCACCCCTCCACTTT
cdr3_aa: CASSPPGQALNSPLHF

v_call: TRBV27
j_call: TRBJ1-6
clone_size: -
d_call: -
cdr3_nt: TGTGCCAGCCAGTTTACCCCATTGAATTCACCCCTCCACTTT
cdr3_aa: CASQFTPLNSPLHF

v_call: TRBV7-9
j_call: TRBJ1-2
clone_size: -
d_call: -
cdr3_nt: TGTGCCAGCACGTTGCGGGGGACCGAGAATGGCTACACCTTC
cdr3_aa: CASTLRGTENGYTF

v_call: TRBV3-1/TRBV3-2
j_call: TRBJ1-2
clone_size: once
d_call: -
cdr3_nt: TGTGCCAGCAGCCATCGAGGGTCCGGCTACACCTTC
cdr3_aa: CASSHRGSGYTF

v_call: TRBV3-1/TRBV3-2
j_call: TRBJ1-1
clone_size: -
d_call: TRBD1
cdr3_nt: TGTGCCAGCAGCCGGGGACAGAAGAACACTGAAGCTTTCTTT
cdr3_aa: CASSRGQKNTEAFF

v_call: TRBV6-5
j_call: TRBJ2-2
clone_size: few
d_call: TRBD1
cdr3_nt: TGTGCCAGCAGTTACATGGCACAGGGGAAGACCGGGGAGCTGTTTTTT
cdr3_aa: CASSYMAQGKTGELFF

v_call: TRBV6-5
j_call: TRBJ2-4
clone_size: once
d_call: TRBD1
cdr3_nt: TGTGCCAGCAGTCCACAGGGGTCACTAAACATTCAGTACTTC
cdr3_aa: CASSPQGSLNIQYF

v_call: TRBV5-6
j_call: TRBJ2-3
clone_size: -
d_call: TRBD1
cdr3_nt: TGTGCCAGCAGCTTCCGGCCGACAGGGTCAGCAGATACGCAGTATTTT
cdr3_aa: CASSFRPTGSADTQYF

v_call: TRBV10-1
j_call: TRBJ2-3
clone_size: -
d_call: TRBD2
cdr3_nt: TGCGCCAGCAGTGGACTAGCGGGGGGAAGCACAGATACGCAGTATTTT
cdr3_aa: CASSGLAGGSTDTQYF

v_call: TRBV7-6
j_call: TRBJ1-6
clone_size: -
d_call: TRBD1
cdr3_nt: TGTGCCAGCAGCGTAACCGGGACAGCTTATAATTCACCCCTCCACTTT
cdr3_aa: CASSVTGTAYNSPLHF

v_call: TRBV2
j_call: TRBJ2-1
clone_size: -
d_call: -
cdr3_nt: TGTGCCAGCAGACGGAGAATAAATCGCTCCTACAATGAGCAGTTCTTC
cdr3_aa: CASRRRINRSYNEQFF

v_call: TRBV5-1
j_call: TRBJ2-7
clone_size: -
d_call: -
cdr3_nt: TGCGCCAGCAGCTCCCCGCAGGGAGGAGTATACGAGCAGTACTTC
cdr3_aa: CASSSPQGGVYEQYF

v_call: TRBV5-1
j_call: TRBJ1-1
clone_size: -
d_call: TRBD1
cdr3_nt: TGCGCCAGCAGCGAGGACAGGCTGACCACTGAAGCTTTCTTT
cdr3_aa: CASSEDRLTTEAFF

v_call: TRBV7-2
j_call: TRBJ1-2
clone_size: few
d_call: -
cdr3_nt: TGTGCCAGCAGCTTCTACGGGAACTATGGCTACACCTTC
cdr3_aa: CASSFYGNYGYTF

v_call: TRBV9
j_call: TRBJ1-5
clone_size: -
d_call: -
cdr3_nt: TGTGCCAGCAGCGTAGGTGACGGGCGGTCCTCGGGACAGCCCCAGCATTTT
cdr3_aa: CASSVGDGRSSGQPQHF

v_call: TRBV7-3
j_call: TRBJ2-2
clone_size: few
d_call: TRBD1
cdr3_nt: TGTGCCAGCAGCTCCCCGGGACAGGGGGCGGTCACCGGGGAGCTGTTTTTT
cdr3_aa: CASSSPGQGAVTGELFF

v_call: TRBV7-8
j_call: TRBJ2-1
clone_size: -
d_call: -
cdr3_nt: TGTGCCAGCAGCTTCCACGGTACGAATGAGCAGTTCTTC
cdr3_aa: CASSFHGTNEQFF

v_call: TRBV18
j_call: TRBJ1-5
clone_size: -
d_call: TRBD1
cdr3_nt: TGTGCCAGCTCATACGGACAGGGGGAGATTCAGCCCCAGCATTTT
cdr3_aa: CASSYGQGEIQPQHF

v_call: TRBV5-1
j_call: TRBJ1-6
clone_size: -
d_call: -
cdr3_nt: TGCGCCAGCAGCTTGACAGGGTTTCGCAATTCACCCCTCCACTTT
cdr3_aa: CASSLTGFRNSPLHF

v_call: TRBV6-6
j_call: TRBJ2-7
clone_size: -
d_call: -
cdr3_nt: TGTGCCAGCAGTCCACCGACAGCAACCTCGACTAGAGAGCAGTACTTC
cdr3_aa: CASSPPTATSTREQYF

v_call: TRBV6-2/TRBV6-3
j_call: TRBJ2-1
clone_size: -
d_call: TRBD2
cdr3_nt: TGTGCCAGCAGTTACTCGACTAGCGGGGCTTTCTCCTACAATGAGCAGTTCTTC
cdr3_aa: CASSYSTSGAFSYNEQFF

v_call: TRBV6-5
j_call: TRBJ2-1
clone_size: -
d_call: -
cdr3_nt: TGTGCCAGCAGTTGGCTGATCGGGTCCTACAATGAGCAGTTCTTC
cdr3_aa: CASSWLIGSYNEQFF

v_call: TRBV11-2
j_call: TRBJ2-7
clone_size: -
d_call: -
cdr3_nt: TGTGCCAGCAGCCCAATGGAGGGACCGATCGTCGAGCAGTACTTC
cdr3_aa: CASSPMEGPIVEQYF